This TCR beta chain was sequenced for a study of cytomegalovirus exposure and HLA in healthy donors. In the PCR, 60 Vbeta and 13 Jbeta primers were used. Sequencing was performed with immunoSEQ multiplex PCR; in TCRdb, only in-frame clones are kept and a portion is missing. The table lists 150,000 to 200,000 clones, 65% to 90% of them singletons. This CDR3 is built from 16 residues. The germline V gene encodes CDR1 LNHNV and CDR2 YYDKDF (reference sequence). The J segment lost 2 bases and the V segment lost 0 bases, leaving 5 bases of the junction unmatched. J is TRBJ2-3 and V is TRBV15; TRBD1 aligns across 7 bases. Sequenced sample: PBMCs. The source is a woman in her forties or fifties in good health and CMV-seronegative. As DNA, the CDR3 is TGTGCCACCAGCAGAGACCGGGACAGCTACACAGATACGCAGTATTTT. It yields the protein CATSRDRDSYTDTQYF.